This T cell receptor (beta chain) was identified in a study of cytomegalovirus exposure and HLA in healthy donors. On the study more broadly: The roughly 120 validation repertoires, a later analysis reported, used the same platform as the 600 to 700 first-cohort repertoires.

Deletions cut 7 bases from V and 6 bases from J, with 18 bases between. From germline, CDR1 is LNHDA and CDR2 SQIVND (reference sequence). The length of the CDR3 is 14 residues. Method: immunoSEQ multiplex PCR; TCRdb's copy keeps in-frame clones and lacks some. The sample holds 100,000 to 150,000 clones; 85% to 90% are singletons and the top ten take approximately 1.1%. This receptor was obtained from a woman aged 18-29 years in good health and CMV-seronegative. The chain couples TRBV19 to TRBJ1-2; a weak D match, TRBD1 (5 bases). The source material was PBMCs. For the CDR3, the DNA is TGTGCCAGTACTTATCGTGGCAGGGCTGATGGCTACACCTTC. Translated, it gives CASTYRGRADGYTF.